The rows below give T cell receptor beta chains drawn from one sample of a study of blood T cell repertoires in COVID-19. Profiled with immunoSEQ multiplex PCR; TCRdb holds only in-frame clones, not every one. The table shows about 110,000 clones, with around nine tenths occurring only once. Sequencing was done on a sample of peripheral blood. All receptors derive from a human donor in a cohort sampled during active COVID-19. Each CDR3 is given with its conserved first and last residue. The D gene is left open where the match is weak. Rows may omit the clone size; those that give it use once, few, many or a size class.

>TRBV6-5|TRBJ1-1|NA|NA
TGTGCCAGCACCCCCGGGTCCACGAACACTGAAGCTTTCTTT
CASTPGSTNTEAFF
>TRBV5-4|TRBJ2-7|NA|once
TGTGCCAGCAGATATTATGGGACAATGTCGGCCTACGAGCAGTACTTC
CASRYYGTMSAYEQYF
>TRBV9|TRBJ2-7|NA|NA
TGTGCCAGCAGCGTAGCCCCACAGGGCTACGAGCAGTACTTC
CASSVAPQGYEQYF
>TRBV15|TRBJ2-5|TRBD2|NA
TGTGCCACCAGCAGAGATTGGGGGGGAACGCAAGAGACCCAGTACTTC
CATSRDWGGTQETQYF
>TRBV7-3|TRBJ1-6|NA|NA
TGTGCCAGCAGCTTAGAGATCTATAATTCACCCCTCCACTTT
CASSLEIYNSPLHF
>TRBV7-2|TRBJ2-5|TRBD2|NA
TGTGCCAGCAGCTTACAGCGGGGGTACCAAGAGACCCAGTACTTC
CASSLQRGYQETQYF
>TRBV4-1|TRBJ2-7|NA|NA
TGCGCCAGCAGCCAAAAAGCCGCGCAGGGCTCCTACGAGCAGTACTTC
CASSQKAAQGSYEQYF
>TRBV11-3|TRBJ2-2|NA|few
TGTGCCAGCAGCTTAGAGTCCTATACCGGGGAGCTGTTTTTT
CASSLESYTGELFF
>TRBV30|TRBJ1-1|TRBD1|NA
TGTGCCTGGAGTGTCAAGCTACAGGGGTGGAACACTGAAGCTTTCTTT
CAWSVKLQGWNTEAFF
>TRBV6-2/TRBV6-3|TRBJ2-5|NA|NA
TGTGCCAGCAGCTCTCTAGCCGACCCCCAAGAGACCCAGTACTTC
CASSSLADPQETQYF
>TRBV6-4|TRBJ2-7|TRBD1|NA
TGTGCCAGCAGTGAAGGACAGGGGGCCTACGAGCAGTACTTC
CASSEGQGAYEQYF
>TRBV7-3|TRBJ2-3|NA|once
TGTGCCAGCAGCTTTGCGGGACTCGGAGCGGATACGCAGTATTTT
CASSFAGLGADTQYF
>TRBV7-8|TRBJ2-7|NA|many
TGTGCCAGCAGCCCCTCTAGCGTGCCCTACGAGCAGTACTTC
CASSPSSVPYEQYF
>TRBV7-9|TRBJ1-6|NA|NA
TGTGCCAGCAGCTTACTAGACGGAAATTCACCCCTCCACTTT
CASSLLDGNSPLHF
>TRBV24-1|TRBJ2-1|NA|NA
TGTGCCACCAGTGATTGGAAACAGCCATACAATGAGCAGTTCTTC
CATSDWKQPYNEQFF
>TRBV18|TRBJ2-5|TRBD2|NA
TGTGCCAGCTCACCACCGGTTGGCGGGGGGGCCGGGTTGAAGACCCAGTACTTC
CASSPPVGGGAGLKTQYF
>TRBV5-1|TRBJ2-7|NA|NA
TGCGCCAGCAGCTTGGAGGTCAGGGGCTACGAGCAGTACTTC
CASSLEVRGYEQYF
>TRBV7-9|TRBJ1-5|TRBD1|few
TGTGCCAGCAGCTTTGAGTCCTCAATCGGGACAGGGACCCAGTCCCAGCATTTT
CASSFESSIGTGTQSQHF
>TRBV5-1|TRBJ2-5|TRBD2|NA
TGCGCCAGCAGCTTGGTAGCGGGGGGACAAGAGACCCAGTACTTC
CASSLVAGGQETQYF
>TRBV21-1|TRBJ1-4|NA|NA
TGTGCCAGCATGAGGGCAACTAATGAAAAACTGTTTTTT
CASMRATNEKLFF
>TRBV15|TRBJ2-1|TRBD2|NA
TGTGCCACCAGCGAAGCGGGAGGGCCCTACAATGAGCAGTTCTTC
CATSEAGGPYNEQFF
>TRBV5-4|TRBJ2-1|NA|NA
TGTGCCAGCAGCTTGGACCAGAATGAGCAGTTCTTC
CASSLDQNEQFF
>TRBV5-6|TRBJ1-2|TRBD1|few
TGTGCCAGCAGCTTGCCGGACAGGGGCTACACCTTC
CASSLPDRGYTF
>TRBV10-2|TRBJ1-2|NA|NA
TGCGCCAGCAGTGAGGATCCCAGAAGCTATGGCTACACCTTC
CASSEDPRSYGYTF
>TRBV20-1|TRBJ2-5|NA|NA
TGCAGTGCTAGACACTCAGAGACCCAGTACTTC
CSARHSETQYF
>TRBV6-5|TRBJ1-1|NA|NA
TGTGCCAGCAGCCCCGGGACATTGAACACTGAAGCTTTCTTT
CASSPGTLNTEAFF
>TRBV6-5|TRBJ1-1|NA|NA
TGTGCCAGCCCTACAGGGTCTGAAGCTTTCTTT
CASPTGSEAFF
>TRBV12-5|TRBJ1-2|NA|NA
TGTGCTAGTGGTTTGGCTGCCAGGGCTGACTACTATGGCTACACCTTC
CASGLAARADYYGYTF
>TRBV4-2|TRBJ1-2|TRBD1|NA
TGTGCCAGCAGCCAAGATCTCGGGACAGGAGCTGGCTACACCTTC
CASSQDLGTGAGYTF
>TRBV7-9|TRBJ1-5|TRBD1|few
TGTGCCAGCAGCCGGGACTCTACCAGGGGGCAGCCCCAGCATTTT
CASSRDSTRGQPQHF
>TRBV12-5|TRBJ1-1|NA|NA
TGTGCTAGTGGTTTGGCAACTTTTAGCACTGAAGCTTTCTTT
CASGLATFSTEAFF
>TRBV6-1|TRBJ1-6|TRBD1|few
TGTGCCAGCAGTGACCCGACAGGGTTCATCTATAATTCACCCCTCCACTTT
CASSDPTGFIYNSPLHF
>TRBV11-3|TRBJ2-7|NA|NA
TGTGCCAGCAGCTTAGCGGGGTCCTACGAGCAGTACTTC
CASSLAGSYEQYF
>TRBV19|TRBJ1-2|TRBD1|NA
TGTGCCAGTAGTACAACAGGGGCGAACTATGGCTACACCTTC
CASSTTGANYGYTF
>TRBV28|TRBJ2-7|TRBD1|NA
TGTGCCAGCTGTGGGACAGGGGCGACCACTTTCAACGAGCAGTACTTC
CASCGTGATTFNEQYF
>TRBV19|TRBJ2-7|NA|NA
TGTGCCAGTAGTAGTACAGGGTTCTACGAGCAGTACTTC
CASSSTGFYEQYF
>TRBV9|TRBJ2-2|TRBD2|once
TGTGCCAGCAGCGTAGAAGGCTCGTGGGGACTAGCGGGGGCTACGGACACCGGGGAGCTGTTTTTT
CASSVEGSWGLAGATDTGELFF
>TRBV7-9|TRBJ2-2|NA|NA
TGTGCCAGCAGCCCGGACAAGAACACCGGGGAGCTGTTTTTT
CASSPDKNTGELFF
>TRBV2|TRBJ2-3|NA|NA
TGTGCCAGCAGCCCGACCGACGGGTCAGATACGCAGTATTTT
CASSPTDGSDTQYF
>TRBV12-3/TRBV12-4|TRBJ1-2|NA|NA
TGTGCCAGCAGTCACCAGGCGCCCCGAGGCTACACCTTC
CASSHQAPRGYTF
>TRBV6-5|TRBJ2-1|NA|NA
TGTGCCAGCAGTTACTCCCAGCCCGGGTATGAGCAGTTCTTC
CASSYSQPGYEQFF
>TRBV20-1|TRBJ1-1|NA|NA
TGCAGTGCCAGTCGGTCGGGGGGGGCTAACACTGAAGCTTTCTTT
CSASRSGGANTEAFF
>TRBV3-1/TRBV3-2|TRBJ2-7|TRBD2|NA
TGTGCCAGCAGCCAAGATCGGACTAGCGGGGCCTACGAGCAGTACTTC
CASSQDRTSGAYEQYF
>TRBV12-5|TRBJ1-1|TRBD1|NA
TGTGCTAGTGGTCCCTCCGGGACAGGGAACACTGAAGCTTTCTTT
CASGPSGTGNTEAFF
>TRBV2|TRBJ1-1|TRBD1|NA
TGTGCCAGCAGACGGGACAGGCAAATACCTGAAGCTTTCTTT
CASRRDRQIPEAFF
>TRBV27|TRBJ2-3|TRBD2|NA
TGTGCCAGCAGTTTAGTGCTAGCGGGGGGCACAGATACGCAGTATTTT
CASSLVLAGGTDTQYF
>TRBV7-2|TRBJ2-7|TRBD1|NA
TGTGCCAGCAGCTTGGGGACAGGGTCCTACGAGCAGTACTTC
CASSLGTGSYEQYF
>TRBV3-1/TRBV3-2|TRBJ2-1|NA|NA
TGTGCCAGCAGGCAAGACCGGGGTGAGCAGTTCTTC
CASRQDRGEQFF
>TRBV3-1/TRBV3-2|TRBJ1-2|NA|NA
TGTGCCAGCAGCCTTGGGCCAGTTTATGGCTACACCTTC
CASSLGPVYGYTF
>TRBV7-2|TRBJ1-1|TRBD1|few
TGTGCCAGCAGCTTACAGGGGGCGCGGACTGAAGCTTTCTTT
CASSLQGARTEAFF
>TRBV2|TRBJ2-2|NA|NA
TGTGCCAGCAGGGAGGCCGGGGAGCTGTTTTTT
CASREAGELFF
>TRBV4-3|TRBJ1-1|NA|once
TGCGCCAGCAGCCAAGATCTACGGGGGGCAGGAACTGAAGCTTTCTTT
CASSQDLRGAGTEAFF
>TRBV10-2|TRBJ2-7|NA|NA
TGCGCCAGTTCTGTAGGGGCCAGGACCCCCTCGCAGTACTTC
CASSVGARTPSQYF
>TRBV10-2|TRBJ2-3|TRBD1|once
TGCGCCAGCATTCCTGACAGGGGGGGCACAGATACGCAGTATTTT
CASIPDRGGTDTQYF
>TRBV19|TRBJ1-1|NA|NA
TGTGCCAGTAGATCAGGCCGACAGGTGAACACTGAAGCTTTCTTT
CASRSGRQVNTEAFF
>TRBV11-2|TRBJ2-1|NA|NA
TGTGCCAGCAGCTTAGAGGGCGGGCAGAGTGAGCAGTTCTTC
CASSLEGGQSEQFF
>TRBV7-2|TRBJ2-7|NA|NA
TGTGCCAGCAGCCCCGCGGCAGGGTCTACCTACGAGCAGTACTTC
CASSPAAGSTYEQYF
>TRBV6-5|TRBJ1-2|NA|NA
TGTGCCAGCAGCCAATCTAACTATGGCTACACCTTC
CASSQSNYGYTF
>TRBV4-1|TRBJ2-3|TRBD2|NA
TGCGCCAGCAGCCAAGTAGTGGCAGCGGGAGGCACAGATACGCAGTATTTT
CASSQVVAAGGTDTQYF
>TRBV5-1|TRBJ2-7|NA|NA
TGCGCCAGCAGCTTGGGAGCAGGGGGGTACGAGCAGTACTTC
CASSLGAGGYEQYF